The 26 T cell receptor beta chains below were found in one sample sequenced in a study of T-cell reconstitution after alpha-beta-depleted transplantation in children. Unique molecular identifiers tagged the TCRbeta library. TCRdb re-analysed the PCR reads in MiXCR, keeping a single row per CDR3 protein. The sample carries about 98,000 distinct CDR3 sequences, 4.5% to 7.5% recorded once. Here the sequenced sample was PBMCs, mostly from graft donor cells, taken 60 days after TCRalphabeta/CD19-depleted stem cell transplant. The receptors originated from a female patient aged 2-9 years who had a stem cell transplant for Fanconi anemia, so the T cells may come from the graft donor.

This chain links TRBV5-1 with TRBJ1-1; a possible D gene is TRBD1 (6 bases). V was cut by 4 bases and J by 1 base, with 17 bases left in between. Germline V gene data show CDR1 as SGHRS and CDR2 as YFSETQ. This CDR3 spans 16 amino acids. In nucleotides, the CDR3 is TGCGCCAGCAGCACGCAAACCCGGGACAAGAACACTGAAGCTTTCTTT. Translating gives CASSTQTRDKNTEAFF.

The rearrangement uses TRBV20-1 and TRBJ1-5; 9 bases agree with TRBD1. The germline CDR1 and CDR2 sequences are DFQATT and SNEGSKA (reference sequence). Losses at the gene ends were 7 bases for V and 7 bases for J; bases not matched to a gene: 17. CDR3 length: 16 residues. CDR3 in DNA: TGCAGTGTGATGGGACCTCCCGACAGGGGGGTACAGCCCCAGCATTTT. Protein product: CSVMGPPDRGVQPQHF.

The chain has TRBV28 and TRBJ1-6, with a tentative D call TRBD1 (5 bases). Trimming cost V 3 bases and J 8 bases, with 14 bases left between them. The germline V gene has CDR1 MDHEN and CDR2 SYDVKM. The CDR3 sequence is 15 residues long. The CDR3 spells CASSFSQGSYSPLHF. DNA of the CDR3: TGTGCCAGCAGTTTCAGCCAGGGCAGTTATTCACCCCTCCACTTT.

This clonotype has a count of ten or more. This chain connects TRBV29-1 to TRBJ2-3; D is possibly TRBD2 (5 bases). Germline CDR1 reads SQVTM; CDR2 reads ANQGSEA. CDR3 length: 13 residues. Trimming cost V 3 bases and J 2 bases, with 9 bases left between them. DNA of the CDR3: TGCAGCGTTGATTCGGGGATCACAGATACGCAGTATTTT. Translated, it gives CSVDSGITDTQYF.

The chain combines TRBV30 with TRBJ2-7; the D call may be TRBD1 or TRBD2 (6 bases each). The CDR3 sequence is 19 residues long. Trimming shortened V by 0 bases and J by 0 bases, and 24 bases separated the two germline ends. Germline values: CDR1 GTSNPN, CDR2 SVGIG (reference sequence). The CDR3 spells CAWSVPRTAASVPSYEQYF. CDR3 coding DNA: TGTGCCTGGAGTGTACCCCGGACAGCCGCTAGCGTCCCCTCCTACGAGCAGTACTTC.

The chain has TRBV6-5 and TRBJ2-1, with D possibly being TRBD2 (6 bases). This CDR3 comprises 15 residues. CDR1 is MNHEY, CDR2 SVGAGI, per germline. The ends were cut back, 3 bases at V and 6 bases at J, with 15 bases in the middle. The CDR3 spells CASSYGVDGGNEQFF. The CDR3 DNA reads as TGTGCCAGCAGTTATGGGGTAGACGGGGGCAATGAGCAGTTCTTC.

In its sample, this clonotype was seen many times. The DNA of the CDR3 is TGCGCCAGCAGTGATGCAGGGGTTGGAGAGACCCAGTACTTC. It codes for CASSDAGVGETQYF. The rearrangement links TRBV10-1 to TRBJ2-5; D may be TRBD1 (6 bases). CDR1 and CDR2 from the germline V gene are WNHNN and SYGVQD (reference sequence). V was shortened by 3 bases and J by 4 bases, with 12 bases between the two germline ends. The CDR3 runs 14 residues.

This clonotype was found a few times. This chain links TRBV7-9 with TRBJ2-5; D uncertain. Germline V gene lookup returns CDR1 SEHNR and CDR2 FQNEAQ (reference sequence). This CDR3 is built from 11 residues. Trimming took 5 bases from V and 5 from J, leaving 6 bases between them. CDR3: CASSPLETQYF. The CDR3 coding sequence is TGTGCCAGCAGCCCTCTCGAGACCCAGTACTTC.

The table lists this clonotype with many counts. The rearrangement links TRBV24-1 to TRBJ2-2, with no clear D. Germline values: CDR1 KGHDR, CDR2 SFDVKD. V lost 3 bases to trimming and J lost 0 bases, with 4 bases between them. The CDR3 consists of 14 residues. The CDR3 spells CATSDAANTGELFF. The CDR3 DNA is TGTGCCACCAGTGATGCGGCGAACACCGGGGAGCTGTTTTTT.

This clonotype showed up just a few times. The chain employs TRBV5-1 and TRBJ2-5; the match to TRBD2 covers 14 bases. This CDR3 is 15 amino acids long. V shed 4 bases and J 3 bases; nucleotides not matched to a gene: 2. Germline V gene lookup returns CDR1 SGHRS and CDR2 YFSETQ. The DNA of the CDR3 is TGCGCCAGCAGCAGGGGACTAGCGGGGGAAGAGACCCAGTACTTC. As protein: CASSRGLAGEETQYF. Full variable domain (rest looked up from reference TRBV5-1 and TRBJ2-5): KAGVTQTPRYLIKTRGQQVTLSCSPISGHRSVSWYQQTPGQGLQFLFEYFSETQRNKGNFPGRFSGRQFSNSRSEMNVSTLELGDSALYLCASSRGLAGEETQYFGPGTRLLVL.

This clonotype showed up many times. The chain couples TRBV5-1 to TRBJ2-3, with TRBD2 matching 15 bases. Germline V CDR1 and CDR2: SGHRS, YFSETQ. There are 19 residues in the CDR3. Unmatched junction bases numbered 8, after V lost 3 bases and J lost 0 bases. CDR3 region: CASSSGLAGGIESTDTQYF. The DNA of the CDR3 is TGCGCCAGCAGCTCCGGACTAGCGGGGGGGATCGAGAGCACAGATACGCAGTATTTT.

The chain uses TRBV14 and TRBJ1-3; D is perhaps TRBD1 (6 bases). The V gene lost 0 bases and the J gene lost 3 bases, with 15 bases spanning the gap. This CDR3 is built from 17 residues. Germline V gives CDR1 SGHDN, CDR2 FVKESK. The CDR3 coding sequence is TGTGCCAGCAGCCAAGAAGTCGGACAGTTTAATGGAAACACCATATATTTT. Amino acids: CASSQEVGQFNGNTIYF.

This clonotype has a count of ten or more. CDR3 in amino acids: CASSLNRGQETQYF. The CDR3 DNA sequence: TGTGCCAGCAGTTTGAACAGGGGGCAAGAGACCCAGTACTTC. V and J are TRBV27 and TRBJ2-5; 8 nucleotides agree with TRBD1. Germline V lookup: CDR1 MNHEY, CDR2 SMNVEV (reference sequence). V was clipped by 3 bases and J by 2 bases; unmatched bases: 2. The CDR3 runs to 14 residues.

This clonotype was seen repeatedly, ten times or more. This chain links TRBV20-1 with TRBJ2-1, with 8 bases that match TRBD2. The V and J ends lost 3 bases and 9 bases, in that order; junction bases with no gene match: 10. CDR3 length: 14 amino acids. The germline V gene has CDR1 DFQATT and CDR2 SNEGSKA (reference sequence). The CDR3 coding sequence is TGCAGTGCTAGTCCAGGCGGGAGGATTAGTGAGCAGTTCTTC. The encoded protein is CSASPGGRISEQFF.

The V and J genes are TRBV25-1 and TRBJ1-2; 8 bases fit TRBD1. V shed 6 bases, J shed 3 bases, and the junction held 9 bases outside the gene matches. The CDR3 has 15 residues. The germline V gene has CDR1 MGHDK and CDR2 SYGVNS. The CDR3 coding sequence is TGTGCCAGCAGCCCGTACCAGGGGGCAGACTATGGCTACACCTTC. Protein product: CASSPYQGADYGYTF.

This clonotype was observed at least ten times. This chain connects TRBV12-3 or TRBV12-4 to TRBJ2-7; unclear D gene. V was trimmed by 0 bases and J by 3 bases, leaving 6 bases between them. The CDR3 is 13 amino acids. CDR3 DNA: TGTGCCAGCAGTTTAGCTCTCCGCTACGAGCAGTACTTC. It yields the protein CASSLALRYEQYF.

This clonotype was recorded at least ten times. The rearrangement links TRBV14 to TRBJ2-2; D remains ambiguous. V was shortened by 0 bases and J by 9 bases, with 2 bases between the two germline ends. The CDR3 contains 11 residues. CDR1 and CDR2 from the germline V gene are SGHDN and FVKESK. The CDR3 is CASSQDRELFF. CDR3 nucleotides: TGTGCCAGCAGCCAAGACAGGGAGCTGTTTTTT.

This clonotype was seen at least ten times. The J gene is TRBJ1-1, the V gene TRBV7-9; weak D call: TRBD1 (6 bases). Germline loops: CDR1 SEHNR, CDR2 FQNEAQ (reference sequence). Trimming took 3 bases from V and 3 from J, leaving 14 bases between them. This CDR3 has 15 amino acids. CDR3 sequence reads: CASSFGGGKDTEAFF. CDR3 sequence (DNA): TGTGCCAGCAGCTTTGGGGGGGGCAAGGACACTGAAGCTTTCTTT. Complete variable domain (other parts from reference TRBV7-9 and TRBJ1-1): DTGVSQNPRHKITKRGQNVTFRCDPISEHNRLYWYRQTLGQGPEFLTYFQNEAQLEKSRLLSDRFSAERPKGSFSTLEIQRTEQGDSAMYLCASSFGGGKDTEAFFGQGTRLTVV.

This clonotype has a count of ten or more. This sequence joins TRBV3-1 and TRBJ2-1; TRBD2 aligns across 10 bases. With V trimmed by 1 base and J by 10 bases, 10 bases remained unmatched. Germline lookup yields CDR1 LGHDT and CDR2 YNNKEL (reference sequence). This CDR3 region has 16 residues. The CDR3 loop is CASSQVTSGIFGEQFF. The CDR3 DNA sequence: TGTGCCAGCAGCCAAGTAACTAGCGGGATTTTCGGGGAGCAGTTCTTC.

V is TRBV20-1 and J is TRBJ1-5, with a weak D call TRBD1 (5 bases). The CDR3 length is 18 residues. Germline lookup yields CDR1 DFQATT and CDR2 SNEGSKA (reference sequence). This CDR3 reads CWGQLWGGRILRNQPQHF. The CDR3 coding sequence is TGCTGGGGCCAACTATGGGGAGGTAGGATACTTCGGAATCAGCCCCAGCATTTT.

This clonotype occurred many times. The chain recombines TRBV28 with TRBJ2-7, with D uncertain. The ends were cut back, 1 base at V and 3 bases at J, with 10 bases in the middle. The CDR3 contains 14 residues. Germline CDR1 reads MDHEN; CDR2 reads SYDVKM. The CDR3 region is CASSLSKRGYEQYF. The CDR3 nucleotides read TGTGCCAGCAGTTTATCTAAACGTGGCTACGAGCAGTACTTC.

This clonotype was seen ten or more times. This rearrangement joins TRBV7-2 to TRBJ2-7; 11 nucleotides match TRBD2. The CDR3 runs to 17 residues. Germline V gene data show CDR1 as SGHTA and CDR2 as FQGNSA. V trimming: 0 bases; J trimming: 6 bases; junction bases outside the gene matches: 10. The CDR3 here is CASSLALSGRALGEQYF. The CDR3 DNA is TGTGCCAGCAGCTTAGCCCTTAGCGGGAGGGCCTTGGGCGAGCAGTACTTC.

The rearrangement links TRBV9 to TRBJ1-4, with D hard to call. Germline CDR1 reads SGDLS; CDR2 reads YYNGEE. V was trimmed by 4 bases and J by 0 bases, leaving 13 bases between them. The CDR3 loop spans 16 amino acids. This CDR3 reads CASSPTGPATNEKLFF. DNA for the CDR3: TGTGCCAGCAGCCCCACCGGACCTGCAACTAATGAAAAACTGTTTTTT.

This clonotype turned up a few times. This rearrangement joins TRBV30 to TRBJ2-2, with D possibly matching TRBD2 (5 bases). This CDR3 contains 15 residues. V shed 5 bases and J shed 0 bases, with 13 bases lying between them. CDR1 and CDR2 from the germline V gene are GTSNPN and SVGIG (reference sequence). The CDR3 sequence is CAWDKVGANTGELFF. As DNA, the CDR3 is TGTGCCTGGGACAAAGTCGGGGCGAACACCGGGGAGCTGTTTTTT.

This clonotype was seen ten or more times. The rearrangement uses TRBV5-1 and TRBJ1-6, with TRBD1 identical over 7 bases. CDR1 is SGHRS, CDR2 YFSETQ, per germline. This CDR3 spans 15 amino acids. Unmatched junction bases numbered 7, after V lost 3 bases and J lost 7 bases. The CDR3 is CASSSAGQRNSPLHF. CDR3 nucleotides: TGCGCCAGCAGCTCAGCGGGACAGCGGAATTCACCCCTCCACTTT.

At least ten counts were recorded for this clonotype. V is TRBV24-1 and J is TRBJ1-5; the D is unclear. Deletions cut 1 base from V and 4 bases from J, with 1 base between. From germline, CDR1 is KGHDR and CDR2 SFDVKD. The CDR3 has 12 residues. CDR3 bases: TGTGCCACCAGTGATTTTAATCAGCCCCAGCATTTT. Amino acid sequence: CATSDFNQPQHF.